This TCR beta chain emerged from a study of blood T cell repertoires in COVID-19. Study-level background: Acute-phase and convalescent COVID-19 samples originated in the United States, Italy and Spain.

The germline V and J ends were trimmed by 2 bases and 7 bases, with 8 bases remaining between them. The CDR3 totals 12 residues. The V gene's germline CDR1 is SGHTA and CDR2 FQGNSA. The study drew participants aged about 18 to 89 years from approximately 25 US areas. Two negative PCRs, clearance, or symptom resolution characterized the recovered Cohort 3 donors. The table came from immunoSEQ multiplex PCR; TCRdb's copy has only in-frame clones and leaves some out. This sample yields nearly 250,000 clones, of which roughly 82% are seen a single time; roughly 1.9% belongs to the top ten. J is TRBJ1-2 and V is TRBV7-2; no firm D call. The sequencing input was PBMCs or T cells enriched from blood (not recorded which). This TCR was sampled from a woman in her forties or fifties who had recovered from COVID-19. The CDR3 sequence: CASSLPSPGYTF. CDR3 DNA: TGTGCCAGCAGCTTACCCTCCCCTGGCTACACCTTC. Full variable domain (remainder filled in from reference TRBV7-2 and TRBJ1-2): GAGVSQSPSNKVTEKGKDVELRCDPISGHTALYWYRQSLGQGLEFLIYFQGNSAPDKSGLPSDRFSAERTGGSVSTLTIQRTQQEDSAVYLCASSLPSPGYTFGSGTRLTVV.